This T cell receptor beta chain was profiled in a study of CD8+CD57+ T cells in acquired aplastic anemia. Overall study: Healthy donors gave about 10.8 million reads on average for CD4+ cells.

The template for TCR beta VDJ and CDR3 sequence profiling was genomic DNA. In TCRdb, the reads were re-called with MiXCR into one record per CDR3 protein. The sample has 65,000 or so distinct CDR3 sequences, under 55% seen once. In germline, CDR1 is SGHVS, CDR2 FQNEAQ. Trimming took 2 bases from V and 0 from J, leaving 8 bases between them. This CDR3 comprises 14 residues. The gene calls are TRBV7-8 and TRBJ2-7; maybe TRBD2 (6 bases). Sequenced sample: sorted CD4+, CD8+, or CD8+CD57+ T cells (not recorded which) from PBMCs. The source of this sequence is a human donor in good health, serving as a control. CDR3 in amino acids: CASSLKRVSYEQYF. DNA of the CDR3: TGTGCCAGCAGCTTAAAGCGGGTCTCCTACGAGCAGTACTTC.